Included here is one TCR beta chain sequence, with context. This sample is drawn from a study of control samples from healthy donors and cancer patients. The repertoire was sequenced with immunoSEQ multiplex PCR; TCRdb's copy has only in-frame clones and lacks some. The table has about 130,000 clones, 85% to 95% seen once. The V gene's germline CDR1 is LNHDA and CDR2 SQIVND (reference sequence). This CDR3 contains 14 residues. Trimming cost V 5 bases and J 1 base, with 12 bases left between them. The rearrangement joins TRBV19 to TRBJ2-7; TRBD1 might be the D (6 bases). The source is a man older than 75 with head and neck cancer. Sequenced material: PBMCs. The chain's CDR3 is CASSSRDISYEQYF. The CDR3 nucleotides are TGTGCCAGTAGTTCCCGGGACATTTCCTACGAGCAGTACTTC.